A single sample is the source of the 27 T cell receptor beta chains below, sequenced in a study of cytomegalovirus exposure and HLA in healthy donors. Both 60 Vbeta primers and 13 Jbeta primers went into the PCR. Generated by immunoSEQ multiplex PCR, the TCRdb table keeps only in-frame clones and is missing some. The table lists under 150,000 clones, 79% of them singletons. The sequenced sample consisted of PBMCs. These receptor sequences come from a man in his late teens or twenties in good health and CMV-seronegative.

This chain uses TRBV7-9 with TRBJ2-7; D is possibly TRBD1 (5 bases). Germline assignment: CDR1 SEHNR and CDR2 FQNEAQ (reference sequence). The germline V and J ends were trimmed by 3 bases and 5 bases, with 11 bases remaining between them. The CDR3 consists of 13 residues. CDR3 amino acids: CASSFQGADEQYV. DNA of the CDR3: TGTGCCAGCAGCTTTCAAGGGGCGGACGAGCAGTACGTC.

This clone was counted only a few times. The V and J genes are TRBV6-5 and TRBJ2-1; 12 positions match TRBD2. The CDR3 is 15 amino acids. The V gene end was trimmed by 0 bases and the J gene end by 6 bases; junction bases not matched to a gene: 0. Germline loops: CDR1 MNHEY, CDR2 SVGAGI. The CDR3 loop is CASSYSTSGSNEQFF. CDR3 DNA: TGTGCCAGCAGTTACTCGACTAGCGGGAGCAATGAGCAGTTCTTC.

This clone was seen a handful of times. This chain links TRBV18 with TRBJ2-7; 9 nucleotides line up with TRBD1. The CDR3 loop spans 15 amino acids. V dropped 2 bases and J dropped 6; count of bases not matched to a gene: 8. Per the germline V gene, CDR1 is KGHSH and CDR2 is LQKENI. This CDR3 reads CASSPGQGPLSEQYF. For the CDR3, the DNA is TGTGCCAGCTCACCAGGACAGGGGCCCCTTTCCGAGCAGTACTTC.

This clone has a handful of counts. This chain joins TRBV7-9 and TRBJ2-7; tentatively, D is TRBD2 (5 bases). The CDR3 has 14 amino acids. V lost 4 bases to trimming and J lost 0 bases, with 10 bases between them. CDR1 and CDR2 from the germline V gene are SEHNR and FQNEAQ (reference sequence). The CDR3 sequence: CASSSSSSSYEQYF. The DNA of the CDR3 is TGTGCCAGCAGCTCCTCTAGCAGCTCCTACGAGCAGTACTTC.

The V call is TRBV18, the J call TRBJ1-1, with D maybe TRBD1 (6 bases). This CDR3 region has 13 residues. V dropped 6 bases and J dropped 0 bases, with 8 bases sitting between them. Looked up from germline, CDR1 is KGHSH and CDR2 is LQKENI. The CDR3 reads CASSTGMNTEAFF. In nucleotides, the CDR3 is TGTGCCAGCTCTACAGGGATGAACACTGAAGCTTTCTTT.

CDR3 loop: CASSESRGTDQPQHF. In nucleotides, the CDR3 is TGCGCCAGCAGTGAGTCAAGGGGGACCGATCAGCCCCAGCATTTT. The gene calls are TRBV10-1 and TRBJ1-5; TRBD1 might be the D (6 bases). Germline CDR1 is WNHNN and CDR2 is SYGVQD (reference sequence). V was trimmed by 0 bases and J by 5 bases, leaving 11 bases between them. There are 15 residues in the CDR3.

This chain joins TRBV5-1 and TRBJ2-4; 10 positions agree with TRBD1. From germline, CDR1 is SGHRS and CDR2 YFSETQ. The CDR3 extends over 20 amino acids. The trim removed 0 bases at V and 0 bases at J, leaving 12 bases unmatched. The CDR3 bases are TGCGCCAGCAGCTTGGGGAGGGACAGGGGACGACTTCTAGCCAAAAACATTCAGTACTTC. Encoded protein: CASSLGRDRGRLLAKNIQYF.

V and J are TRBV19 and TRBJ1-3; perhaps TRBD1 as D (5 bases). In germline, CDR1 is LNHDA, CDR2 SQIVND (reference sequence). V lost 5 bases and J lost 2, with 13 bases in between. The CDR3 length is 15 residues. Written as DNA, the CDR3 is TGTGCCAGTAGTCCGACCAGGGTCCCTGGAAACACCATATATTTT. This codes for CASSPTRVPGNTIYF.

V and J are TRBV30 and TRBJ1-1; 7 nucleotides line up with TRBD1. Germline CDR1 and CDR2: GTSNPN and SVGIG (reference sequence). J lost 0 bases, V lost 3 bases, and 7 bases had no gene match. The CDR3 is 15 residues long. CDR3 nucleotide sequence: TGTGCCTGGAGGGCCGGGACAGCCATGAACACTGAAGCTTTCTTT. Its translation is CAWRAGTAMNTEAFF.

With respect to this clone: An end of the junction does not agree with germline; a read error may underlie this. The CDR3 protein is CSSSSATSGRGSSYEQYF. As DNA, the CDR3 is TGTTCCAGCAGCTCAGCAACTAGCGGGAGGGGGAGCTCCTACGAGCAGTACTTC. This chain joins TRBV7-9 and TRBJ2-7, with 13 positions matching TRBD2. The CDR3 loop spans 18 amino acids. Germline V gives CDR1 SEHNR, CDR2 FQNEAQ (reference sequence).

Turning to this clone: The junction and the germline gene differ at one end; a read error may be behind it. This chain uses TRBV6-5 with TRBJ1-4, with a tentative D call TRBD1 (5 bases). CDR3 length: 15 residues. Germline V gene data show CDR1 as MNHEY and CDR2 as SVGAGI. CDR3 DNA sequence: TGTGCCGGCAGTTATTCTGCCAGGGCCGATGAAAAACTGTTTTTT. Residues: CAGSYSARADEKLFF.

The J gene is TRBJ2-7, the V gene TRBV27, with 10 bases matching TRBD1. This CDR3 has 17 residues. Trimming cost V 0 bases and J 5 bases; bases outside gene matches: 10. CDR1 is MNHEY, CDR2 SMNVEV, per germline (reference sequence). CDR3 nucleotides: TGTGCCAGCAGTTTATCAGTCGGGACAGGGGCAGTTAACGAGCAGTACTTC. Protein sequence: CASSLSVGTGAVNEQYF.

For the CDR3, the DNA is TGTGCCAGCACCATACCGCGGGGACAGGGTTCCTACGAGCAGTACTTC. This sequence encodes CASTIPRGQGSYEQYF. The chain uses TRBV28 and TRBJ2-7, with 9 bases identical to TRBD1. Looked up from germline, CDR1 is MDHEN and CDR2 is SYDVKM. CDR3 length: 16 residues. V lost 7 bases to trimming and J lost 1 base; unmatched junction nucleotides: 11.

The J gene is TRBJ2-5, the V gene TRBV11-3, with TRBD2 matching 10 bases. Germline trimming cut 3 bases from V and 1 base from J; bases unmatched to any gene: 5. Looked up from germline, CDR1 is SGHNT and CDR2 is YENEEA. This CDR3 is 16 amino acids long. The CDR3 bases are TGTGCCAGCAGCTTGGGAGCGGGAGGGCCCCAAGAGACCCAGTACTTC. Translation: CASSLGAGGPQETQYF.

The chain couples TRBV6-1 to TRBJ2-5; 16 nucleotides line up with TRBD2. With V trimmed by 4 bases and J by 2 bases, 4 bases remained unmatched. This CDR3 contains 17 residues. Per germline, CDR1 MNHNS and CDR2 SASEGT. The CDR3 here is CASSVGLAGGGQETQYF. In nucleotides, the CDR3 is TGTGCCAGCAGTGTGGGACTAGCGGGAGGGGGGCAAGAGACCCAGTACTTC.

The J gene is TRBJ1-2, the V gene TRBV5-6; D remains unclear. The CDR3 covers 14 residues. Germline V CDR1 and CDR2: SGHDT, YYEEEE. Trimming removed 0 bases from V and 0 bases from J, with 6 bases in between. CDR3 protein: CASSLAESNYGYTF. CDR3 sequence (DNA): TGTGCCAGCAGCTTGGCAGAATCTAACTATGGCTACACCTTC.

The chain links TRBV7-9 to TRBJ1-2; maybe TRBD1 (6 bases). Germline assignment: CDR1 SEHNR and CDR2 FQNEAQ (reference sequence). Trimming shortened V by 7 bases and J by 5 bases, and 11 bases separated the two germline ends. The CDR3 has 12 amino acids. In DNA form, the CDR3 reads TGTGCCAGCACCGAGGACAGATATGGCTACACCTTC. Protein sequence: CASTEDRYGYTF.

The chain recombines TRBV5-6 with TRBJ2-7; 7 nucleotides align to TRBD1. V gave up 2 bases and J gave up 0 bases; unmatched junction bases: 5. The CDR3 sequence is 15 residues long. Germline-derived CDR1 and CDR2 are SGHDT and YYEEEE. The CDR3 DNA reads as TGTGCCAGCAGCTTCGGACAGGAGAGCTCCTACGAGCAGTACGTC. Protein product: CASSFGQESSYEQYV.

The V and J genes are TRBV5-6 and TRBJ2-3; D is uncertain. The CDR3 runs 12 residues. Germline loops: CDR1 SGHDT, CDR2 YYEEEE. Deletions cut 0 bases from V and 4 bases from J, with 3 bases between. The CDR3 is CASSLAADTQYF. CDR3 sequence (DNA): TGTGCCAGCAGCTTGGCCGCAGATACGCAGTATTTT. The full variable domain, with the rest looked up from reference TRBV5-6 and TRBJ2-3, is DAGVTQSPTHLIKTRGQQVTLRCSPKSGHDTVSWYQQALGQGPQFIFQYYEEEERQRGNFPDRFSGHQFPNYSSELNVNALLLGDSALYLCASSLAADTQYFGPGTRLTVL.

CDR3 nucleotides: TGCGCCAGCAGTCACCCGATAGGGACAGGGGTTGGAGAGACCCAGTACTTC. Encoded protein: CASSHPIGTGVGETQYF. The chain recombines TRBV23-1 with TRBJ2-5, with TRBD1 matching 10 bases. TRBV23-1 is sorted into the ORF group, with uncertain function. This CDR3 has 17 residues. With 3 bases clipped from V and 4 bases from J, the junction kept 11 bases outside the gene matches.

In DNA form, the CDR3 reads TGTGCCAGCAGCTTGGGTTCCCCAAACAATGAGCAGTTCTTC. Its translation: CASSLGSPNNEQFF. V usage is TRBV5-5 and J usage is TRBJ2-1; D ambiguous. This CDR3 is built from 14 residues. Between the trimmed V and J ends, which lost 0 bases and 5 bases, there was a span of 9 bases. Germline CDR1 and CDR2: SGHKS and YYEKEE (reference sequence).

The gene calls are TRBV21-1 and TRBJ2-2; the table names TRBD2, a call not compared with the DNA. TRBV21-1 is a pseudogene locus. The CDR3 spans 14 residues. The CDR3 region has the DNA TGTGCCAGCGAACGTGGCGGGAGAACCGGGGAGCTGTTTTTT. Residues: CASERGGRTGELFF.

This rearrangement joins TRBV4-3 to TRBJ2-5, with TRBD2 identical over 9 bases. The end of the DNA aligns better with TRBJ2-7, so the J call may be wrong. The CDR3 consists of 15 residues. Germline V lookup: CDR1 LGHNA, CDR2 YSLEER. The CDR3 is CASSQEAGGPYEQYF. CDR3 coding DNA: TGCGCCAGCAGCCAAGAGGCGGGAGGGCCCTACGAGCAGTACTTC.

J is TRBJ1-2 and V is TRBV7-9; D is unclear. Germline CDR1 and CDR2: SEHNR and FQNEAQ (reference sequence). CDR3 length: 12 amino acids. Trimming removed 7 bases at V and 8 bases at J, with 14 bases between. Written as DNA, the CDR3 is TGTGCCAGCACCCCAGGCCCCTACGGCTACACCTTC. Amino acids: CASTPGPYGYTF.

A remark on this clone: Sequence at one end of the junction differs from germline and may be a read error. The chain employs TRBV28 and TRBJ2-7; possible D gene TRBD2, 6 bases. The CDR3 is made up of 11 amino acids. The germline V gene has CDR1 MDHEN and CDR2 SYDVKM. The CDR3 DNA reads as TGTGCCAGCAGTTTAACCCGGGAGCGGTACTTC. This sequence encodes CASSLTRERYF. Using reference TRBV28 and TRBJ2-7 for the parts outside the CDR3, the full variable domain is DVKVTQSSRYLVKRTGEKVFLECVQDMDHENMFWYRQDPGLGLRLIYFSYDVKMKEKGDIPEGYSVSREKKERFSLILESASTNQTSMYLCASSLTRERYFGPGTRLTVT.

The chain carries TRBV30 and TRBJ2-5, with D unresolved. The CDR3 runs to 14 residues. V was shortened by 1 base and J by 5 bases, with 14 bases between the two germline ends. The germline V gene encodes CDR1 GTSNPN and CDR2 SVGIG (reference sequence). CDR3 region: CAWSGGFIGETQYF. CDR3 in DNA: TGTGCCTGGAGTGGAGGATTTATTGGGGAGACCCAGTACTTC.

This clone was observed a handful of times. The rearrangement uses TRBV5-4 and TRBJ1-4, with 7 bases aligning to TRBD1. The germline V gene has CDR1 SGHNT and CDR2 YYREEE (reference sequence). Trimming cost V 1 base and J 7 bases; bases outside gene matches: 4. CDR3 length equals 14 residues. The CDR3 protein is CASSLRGGGEKLFF. The CDR3 coding sequence is TGTGCCAGCAGCTTGCGAGGGGGCGGTGAAAAACTGTTTTTT.